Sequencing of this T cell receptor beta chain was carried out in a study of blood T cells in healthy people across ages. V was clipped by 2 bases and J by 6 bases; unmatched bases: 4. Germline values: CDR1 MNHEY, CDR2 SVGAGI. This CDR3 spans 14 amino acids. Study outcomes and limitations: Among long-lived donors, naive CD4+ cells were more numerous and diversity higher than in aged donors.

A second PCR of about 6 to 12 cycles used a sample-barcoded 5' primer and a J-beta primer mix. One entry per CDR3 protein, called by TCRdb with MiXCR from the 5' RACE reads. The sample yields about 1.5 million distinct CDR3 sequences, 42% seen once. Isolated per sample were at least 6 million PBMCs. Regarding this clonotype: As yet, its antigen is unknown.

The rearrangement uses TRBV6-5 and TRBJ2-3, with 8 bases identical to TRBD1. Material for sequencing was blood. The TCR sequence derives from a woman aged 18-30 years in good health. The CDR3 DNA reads TGTGCCAGCAGTTACGGTGGGACAGGCGATACGCAGTATTTT. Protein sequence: CASSYGGTGDTQYF.